This is a list of T cell receptor beta chains from one sample in a study of blood T cell repertoires in COVID-19. Sequenced by immunoSEQ multiplex PCR; TCRdb stores in-frame clones only, minus some. The table records about 73,000 clones, roughly 88% of them present only once. The source material was peripheral blood. The receptors were gathered from a man older than 75 with active or convalescent COVID-19. Each CDR3 is given with its conserved first and last residue. D genes are given only for firm matches. Clone size is given for some rows only: seen once, a few or many times, or a class if the clone is expanded.

. | . | TRBJ2-3 | TRBV15 | CATSGRAVLSTDTQYF | TGTGCCACCAGCGGAAGAGCGGTATTAAGCACAGATACGCAGTATTTT
. | . | TRBJ1-2 | TRBV19 | CASSILTDTSGYTF | TGTGCCAGTAGTATACTAACAGACACCTCTGGCTACACCTTC
. | . | TRBJ1-5 | TRBV6-2/TRBV6-3 | CASSYSQGRPQHF | TGTGCCAGCAGTTACTCTCAGGGGCGGCCCCAGCATTTT
. | TRBD1 | TRBJ2-1 | TRBV19 | CASSPGQAGNEQFF | TGTGCCAGTAGCCCGGGACAGGCTGGGAATGAGCAGTTCTTC
once | . | TRBJ1-5 | TRBV5-6 | CASSHRTSSNQPQHF | TGTGCCAGCAGCCACCGGACTTCTAGCAATCAGCCCCAGCATTTT
. | . | TRBJ2-1 | TRBV6-2/TRBV6-3 | CASSHDRNEQFF | TGTGCCAGCAGCCACGACAGGAATGAGCAGTTCTTC
. | . | TRBJ2-1 | TRBV11-3 | CASSPEAAYNEQFF | TGTGCCAGCAGCCCTGAGGCGGCCTACAATGAGCAGTTCTTC
. | TRBD1 | TRBJ1-5 | TRBV19 | CASSARQGGDQPQHF | TGTGCCAGTAGTGCCCGACAGGGTGGAGATCAGCCCCAGCATTTT
. | . | TRBJ2-3 | TRBV2 | CASSEPLGTDTQYF | TGTGCCAGCAGTGAACCACTTGGCACAGATACGCAGTATTTT
. | . | TRBJ2-7 | TRBV28 | CASSSPGLKQYF | TGTGCCAGCAGTTCACCAGGGTTGAAGCAGTACTTC
. | . | TRBJ1-1 | TRBV12-3/TRBV12-4 | CASSFLPAEAFF | TGTGCCAGCAGTTTTCTCCCCGCTGAAGCTTTCTTT
. | TRBD1 | TRBJ2-2 | TRBV4-1 | CASSHPGQGVTAGELFF | TGCGCCAGCAGCCACCCGGGACAGGGGGTTACGGCCGGGGAGCTGTTTTTT
. | . | TRBJ1-1 | TRBV28 | CAGGGGTEAFF | TGTGCCGGGGGGGGCGGCACTGAAGCTTTCTTT
few | . | TRBJ1-5 | TRBV6-6 | CASSPYFNQPQHF | TGTGCCAGCAGTCCCTATTTCAATCAGCCCCAGCATTTT
. | . | TRBJ2-2 | TRBV18 | CASSPPGLAGELFF | TGTGCCAGCTCACCCCCCGGGTTGGCCGGGGAGCTGTTTTTT
. | TRBD2 | TRBJ2-1 | TRBV6-5 | CASQWREGADEQFF | TGTGCCAGCCAATGGCGGGAGGGAGCAGATGAGCAGTTCTTC
few | . | TRBJ1-6 | TRBV28 | CASSRPGSPLHF | TGTGCCAGCAGTCGACCGGGTTCACCCCTCCACTTT
. | . | TRBJ1-1 | TRBV3-1/TRBV3-2 | CASSQAAVNTEAFF | TGTGCCAGCAGCCAAGCCGCGGTGAACACTGAAGCTTTCTTT
few | TRBD1 | TRBJ2-1 | TRBV30 | CAWSGRQGAYNEQFF | TGTGCCTGGAGTGGCAGGCAGGGGGCCTACAATGAGCAGTTCTTC
few | TRBD2 | TRBJ2-3 | TRBV28 | CASSSGATDTQYF | TGTGCCAGCTCGAGCGGGGCCACAGATACGCAGTATTTT
. | . | TRBJ1-3 | TRBV19 | CASQGGSGNTIYF | TGTGCCTCCCAAGGGGGATCCGGAAACACCATATATTTT
. | TRBD1 | TRBJ1-5 | TRBV6-5 | CASSYKGTATQHF | TGTGCCAGCAGTTATAAAGGGACAGCTACTCAGCATTTT
. | TRBD2 | TRBJ2-6 | TRBV28 | CASSLGGIAGANVLTF | TGTGCCAGCAGTTTGGGAGGGATCGCTGGGGCCAACGTCCTGACTTTC
. | . | TRBJ2-7 | TRBV2 | CASNLQGEQYF | TGTGCCAGCAACCTGCAGGGGGAGCAGTACTTC
. | TRBD2 | TRBJ2-7 | TRBV6-2/TRBV6-3 | CASSVGLAGGRSYEQYF | TGTGCCAGCAGTGTGGGACTAGCGGGAGGGCGATCCTACGAGCAGTACTTC
. | . | TRBJ2-3 | TRBV4-3 | CASSQETHGTDTQYF | TGCGCCAGCAGCCAAGAAACCCACGGGACAGATACGCAGTATTTT
. | TRBD1 | TRBJ1-1 | TRBV18 | CASSVQGSNTEAFF | TGTGCCAGCTCAGTACAGGGGTCGAACACTGAAGCTTTCTTT
. | . | TRBJ1-6 | TRBV27 | CASSLGQGRSYNSPLHF | TGTGCCAGCAGTTTAGGGCAGGGTCGCTCCTATAATTCACCCCTCCACTTT
. | TRBD1 | TRBJ2-3 | TRBV5-6 | CASSLATGVADTQYF | TGTGCCAGCAGCTTGGCGACAGGGGTGGCAGATACGCAGTATTTT
. | TRBD2 | TRBJ2-2 | TRBV9 | CASSVALTSDNTGELFF | TGTGCCAGCAGCGTAGCTCTGACTAGCGATAACACCGGGGAGCTGTTTTTT
. | . | TRBJ2-7 | TRBV30 | CAWGGRGVGSYEQYF | TGTGCCTGGGGGGGCCGGGGAGTGGGCTCCTACGAGCAGTACTTC